Sequencing of this T cell receptor (beta chain) was carried out in a study of T cell repertoires in cytomegalovirus infection. The wider study: Both recently identified HLA-C-restricted and well-studied HLA-B-restricted CMV epitopes were used in the study. Public TCR beta signatures were indicative of both CMV infection and a matching HLA type.

Study-wide results and limits: The study identified carriers of CMV plus the relevant HLA from cumulative public TCR beta family frequency. Clonotypes of TCR beta that were HLA-C-restricted and CMV-specific dominated the ex vivo response.

TCRdb processed the reads anew with MiXCR; each CDR3 protein has one entry. In the table there are hundreds of thousands of distinct CDR3 sequences, over 25% of which are singletons. This clonotype has just a few counts. Its antigen is as yet unknown. The sequenced sample was cultured CD8+ T cells from PBMCs, obtained from culture after CMV antigen stimulation. The receptor comes from a human donor in good health (CMV status not recorded). Some clones in this sample may be carry-over from other donors' samples.

The CDR3 coding sequence is TGTGCCAGCAGTTACTCGTGGGACAGATCCTACAATGAGCAGTTCTTC. Its translation is CASSYSWDRSYNEQFF. The chain uses TRBV6-6 and TRBJ2-1; 7 nucleotides line up with TRBD1. Per germline, CDR1 MNHNY and CDR2 SVGAGI (reference sequence). The CDR3 length is 16 residues. J lost 1 base, V lost 0 bases, and 3 bases had no gene match.